The rows below give T cell receptor beta chains drawn from one sample of a study of cytomegalovirus exposure and HLA in healthy donors. Using immunoSEQ multiplex PCR, the repertoire was profiled, and TCRdb retains in-frame clones only, with some absent. The data hold fewer than 150,000 clones, with 73% observed a single time. Sequenced material: PBMCs. The source of these receptors is a human donor in good health. Both conserved end residues are part of each CDR3. The order of the fields is CDR3 length, J gene, clone size, D gene, V gene, CDR3 DNA, CDR3 protein. A D gene is named only where the DNA matches it firmly. A clone size is listed for some rows: how often the clone was seen (once, few, many), or a class if it is expanded.

15 TRBJ2-1 NA TRBD2 TRBV28 TGTGCCAGCAGTTTCTCGAGTCCACTAGCGACTGAGCAGTTCTTC CASSFSSPLATEQFF
13 TRBJ2-7 NA NA TRBV28 TGTGCCAGCAGGCCAGGGTTGGGCTACGAGCAGTACTTC CASRPGLGYEQYF
15 TRBJ2-5 NA NA TRBV7-6 TGTGCCAGCAACTCACCCCGTGACAGGCAAGAGACCCAGTACTTC CASNSPRDRQETQYF
14 TRBJ1-1 few TRBD1 TRBV6-1 TGTGCCAGCAGTGAGGACCTCAGGGGGGCTGAAGCTTTCTTT CASSEDLRGAEAFF
14 TRBJ1-6 NA TRBD1 TRBV4-1 TGCGCCAGCAGCCAGGGGACAGGGTTTTCACCCCTCCACTTT CASSQGTGFSPLHF
15 TRBJ2-1 NA TRBD2 TRBV25-1 TGTGCCAGCAGTACGACGGTGGCGGGAGGCTATGAGCAGTTCTTC CASSTTVAGGYEQFF
15 TRBJ2-7 NA NA TRBV6-5 TGTGCCAGCAGTTACGCGGACAGTGCCTCCTACGAGCAGTACTTC CASSYADSASYEQYF
17 TRBJ2-2 NA NA TRBV5-4 TGTGCCAGCAGCACGACAGTGCCCCTTTTGCGTACCGGGGAGCTGTTTTTT CASSTTVPLLRTGELFF
16 TRBJ1-4 NA NA TRBV21-1 TGTGCCAGCATAGGGACAGGGAGGGAGACTAATGAAAAACTGTTTTTT CASIGTGRETNEKLFF
13 TRBJ1-4 NA NA TRBV19 TGTGCCCCCGCCGGTATATTAAATGAAAAACTGTTTTTT CAPAGILNEKLFF
10 TRBJ2-7 NA NA TRBV27 TGTGCCAGCGGCTTCTACGAGCAGTACTTC CASGFYEQYF
15 TRBJ2-7 NA TRBD1 TRBV6-6 TGTGCCAGCAGTGGACCGGGACAGGAAAGCTACGAGCAGTACTTC CASSGPGQESYEQYF
16 TRBJ2-2 NA TRBD2 TRBV5-6 TGTGCCAGCAGCCAATACCCACTAGCGGGAGCTGGGGAGCTGTTTTTT CASSQYPLAGAGELFF
15 TRBJ1-6 NA NA TRBV2 TGTGCCAGCTGGGTGGGAGCAGCCTATAATTCACCCCTCCACTTT CASWVGAAYNSPLHF
16 TRBJ2-1 NA TRBD2 TRBV5-1 TGCGCCAGCAGCCGTGCTAGCGGGAGGGCCTACAATGAGCAGTTCTTC CASSRASGRAYNEQFF
13 TRBJ2-7 NA NA TRBV6-1 TGTGCCAGCAGTGACAGGATCCCCTACGAGCAGTACTTC CASSDRIPYEQYF
12 TRBJ2-7 NA NA TRBV30 TGTGCCTGGACAGGAAGCTCCTACGAGCAGTACTTC CAWTGSSYEQYF
15 TRBJ1-2 few NA TRBV10-3 TGTGCCATCAGTGACTCCGTGGAGGGAAGCTATGGCTACACCTTC CAISDSVEGSYGYTF
12 TRBJ1-2 NA TRBD1 TRBV7-2 TGTGCCAGCACCGGGACAGCCTATGGCTACACCTTC CASTGTAYGYTF
12 TRBJ2-1 NA NA TRBV5-1 TGCGCCAGCAGCTTTGGCCTCAATGAGCAGTTCTTC CASSFGLNEQFF
11 TRBJ2-5 NA NA TRBV6-5 TGTGCCAGCAGTTACGCGGGGACCCAGTACTTC CASSYAGTQYF
14 TRBJ2-5 NA NA TRBV21-1 TGTGCCAGCAGCAAAGCTCCCCCCAAAGAGACCCAGTACTTC CASSKAPPKETQYF
16 TRBJ2-3 NA TRBD2 TRBV5-1 TGCGCCAGCAGCTTGGAGCGGGGACTAAACACAGATACGCAGTATTTT CASSLERGLNTDTQYF
16 TRBJ2-1 NA TRBD2 TRBV7-8 TGTGCCAGCAGCCTCAGCGGGATCCCACGGGGGAATGAGCAGTTCTTC CASSLSGIPRGNEQFF
15 TRBJ2-2 NA NA TRBV4-1 TGCGCCAGCAGCCTGCGTGGCGGGACGAGCGGGGAGCTGTTTTTT CASSLRGGTSGELFF
17 TRBJ2-1 NA TRBD1 TRBV27 TGTGCCAGCAGCCCGGGACAGGGTATCTCCTACTACAATGAGCAGTTCTTC CASSPGQGISYYNEQFF
14 TRBJ1-1 few NA TRBV5-1 TGCGCCAGCAGCTTGGGAGGGGGGAACACTGAAGCTTTCTTT CASSLGGGNTEAFF
15 TRBJ2-7 NA NA TRBV10-1 TGCGCCAGCAGTGAGGCCGGGACAAAAACCTACGAGCAGTACTTC CASSEAGTKTYEQYF
17 TRBJ2-4 NA TRBD1 TRBV5-1 TGCGCCAGCAGCGTCGAGAGGGACAGGATGGGGGAGAACATTCAGTACTTC CASSVERDRMGENIQYF
13 TRBJ1-6 few NA TRBV5-6 TGTGCCAGCAGCTTGTGGGGCGGTTCACCCCTCCACTTT CASSLWGGSPLHF
14 TRBJ2-7 NA TRBD1 TRBV25-1 TGTGCCAGCAGTGAGACAGGGGGCTCCTACGAGCAGTACTTC CASSETGGSYEQYF
11 TRBJ2-7 NA NA TRBV11-2 TGTGCCAGCAGCTTCAGGCGCGAGCAGTACTTC CASSFRREQYF
16 TRBJ2-5 NA TRBD2 TRBV6-7 TGTGCCAGCAGTTACTTCCTAGCGGGGGGGTGCGAGACCCAGTACTTC CASSYFLAGGCETQYF
15 TRBJ2-7 few NA TRBV5-1 TGCGCCAGCAGCGTGAACCCCGGGACATTCTACGAGCAGTACTTC CASSVNPGTFYEQYF
15 TRBJ2-1 NA TRBD2 TRBV27 TGTGCCAGCAGTTCTCTAGCGGGGATTTACAATGAGCAGTTCTTC CASSSLAGIYNEQFF
14 TRBJ2-1 NA TRBD2 TRBV30 TGTGCCTGCCAACTAGCGGGAGACGGAAATGAGCAGTTCTTC CACQLAGDGNEQFF
13 TRBJ2-1 NA NA TRBV4-1 TGCGCCAGCATGGGGGCAGGCCTCAATGAGCAGTTCTTC CASMGAGLNEQFF
14 TRBJ1-6 NA NA TRBV7-2 TGTGCCAGCAGCTTAGCAGGGGCGAATTCACCCCTCCACTTT CASSLAGANSPLHF
16 TRBJ2-1 NA TRBD2 TRBV9 TGTGCCAGCAGCGCCTATCTCCTAGCGGCCTACAATGAGCAGTTCTTC CASSAYLLAAYNEQFF
15 TRBJ1-4 NA TRBD1 TRBV6-5 TGTGCCAGCAGTTACCTAGGGGGCTTTCAGGAAAAACTGTTTTTT CASSYLGGFQEKLFF
13 TRBJ2-1 NA NA TRBV19 TGTGCCAGTAGTATAGGACTCTACAATGAGCAGTTCTTC CASSIGLYNEQFF
14 TRBJ2-7 few TRBD2 TRBV4-2 TGTGCCAGCAGCCAAGATTTACTAGCGGGCGAGCAGTACTTC CASSQDLLAGEQYF
15 TRBJ2-1 NA NA TRBV2 TGTGCCAGCAGTGAAGGGGGGCACAATTACAATGAGCAGTTCTTC CASSEGGHNYNEQFF
14 TRBJ2-5 NA NA TRBV2 TGTGCCAGCAGTGAGGGACAACTACAAGAGACCCAGTACTTC CASSEGQLQETQYF
14 TRBJ2-5 NA NA TRBV5-4 TGTGCCAGCAGCTTGACGACAGGCCAAGAGACCCAGTACTTC CASSLTTGQETQYF
16 TRBJ2-3 NA TRBD1 TRBV5-1 TGCGCCAGCAGCTCGGGGACAGGGGCTAGCACAGATACGCAGTATTTT CASSSGTGASTDTQYF
16 TRBJ2-5 NA TRBD2 TRBV9 TGTGCCAGCAGCGCGAGGGGCGGGGGGGCCCCAGAGACCCAGTACTTC CASSARGGGAPETQYF
14 TRBJ1-1 NA NA TRBV5-1 TGCGCCAGCAGCTGGAAGGGAGTGAACACTGAAGCTTTCTTT CASSWKGVNTEAFF
15 TRBJ2-7 NA TRBD1 TRBV5-1 TGCGCCAGCAGCCGATCCTGGGACAGGGACCACGAGCAGTACTTC CASSRSWDRDHEQYF
14 TRBJ2-5 NA NA TRBV4-1 TGCGCCAGCAGCCAAGATCCCAGGATAGAGACCCAGTACTTC CASSQDPRIETQYF
15 TRBJ1-3 once NA TRBV15 TGTGCCACCAGCAGACTAAGAAGTACTGGAAACACCATATATTTT CATSRLRSTGNTIYF
12 TRBJ2-7 NA TRBD2 TRBV5-4 TGTGCCAGCAGCCCGGGGGGGAGCGAGCAGTACTTC CASSPGGSEQYF
14 TRBJ2-7 few TRBD1 TRBV7-7 TGTGCTAGCAGCTTAGGGACAGGGGTCGACGAGCAGTACTTC CASSLGTGVDEQYF
17 TRBJ2-1 NA TRBD2 TRBV4-2 TGTGCCAGCAGCCCATCGACGCAAGCGGGGGCCTACAATGAGCAGTTCTTC CASSPSTQAGAYNEQFF
12 TRBJ1-1 NA NA TRBV10-3 TGTGCCATCAGGTTCGGTGACACTGAAGCTTTCTTT CAIRFGDTEAFF
15 TRBJ1-5 NA NA TRBV12-2 TGTGCAAGTCGCTTAGCGCGCAGGGGCATTCAGCCCCAGCATTTT CASRLARRGIQPQHF
14 TRBJ2-5 NA NA TRBV5-1 TGCGCCAGCAGCTTAGGTCCGGGTGGGGAGACCCAGTACTTC CASSLGPGGETQYF